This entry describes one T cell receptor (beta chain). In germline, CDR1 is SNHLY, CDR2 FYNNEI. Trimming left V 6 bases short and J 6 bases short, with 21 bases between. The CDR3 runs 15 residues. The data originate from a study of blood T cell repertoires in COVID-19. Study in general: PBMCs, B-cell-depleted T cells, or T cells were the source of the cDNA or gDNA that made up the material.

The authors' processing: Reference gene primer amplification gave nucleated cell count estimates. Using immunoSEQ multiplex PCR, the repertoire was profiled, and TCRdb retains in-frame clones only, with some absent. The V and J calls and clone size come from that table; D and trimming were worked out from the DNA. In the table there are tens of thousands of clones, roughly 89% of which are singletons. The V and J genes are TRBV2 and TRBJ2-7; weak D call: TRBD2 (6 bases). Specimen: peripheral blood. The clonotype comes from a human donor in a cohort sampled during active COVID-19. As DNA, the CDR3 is TGTGCCAGCAGAGATCATGCGGGACCCGGAGGCGAGCAGTACTTC. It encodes CASRDHAGPGGEQYF.